This T cell receptor (beta chain) was retrieved from a study of blood T cell repertoires in COVID-19. The overall study: T cells, B-cell-depleted T cells, or PBMCs supplied cDNA or gDNA.

As regards this clone: This sample also contains other DNA sequences that code for the same CDR3.

The germline V gene encodes CDR1 GTSNPN and CDR2 SVGIG (reference sequence). The CDR3 contains 12 residues. V lost 0 bases to trimming and J lost 5 bases, with 7 bases between them. The authors' processing: Estimation of nucleated cell counts was performed using reference gene primer amplification. Using immunoSEQ multiplex PCR, the repertoire was profiled, and TCRdb retains in-frame clones only, with some absent. V and J calls and clone size are those listed in that table; D and trimming were worked out from the DNA. The table records tens of thousands of clones, 90% of them present only once. The chain links TRBV30 to TRBJ1-1; no clear D gene. The sequencing input was peripheral blood. The sequence was collected from a man between 60 and 70 years old with acute or convalescent COVID-19. The CDR3 coding sequence is TGTGCCTGGAGTGTTGGAGGGACTGAAGCTTTCTTT. Its protein is CAWSVGGTEAFF.